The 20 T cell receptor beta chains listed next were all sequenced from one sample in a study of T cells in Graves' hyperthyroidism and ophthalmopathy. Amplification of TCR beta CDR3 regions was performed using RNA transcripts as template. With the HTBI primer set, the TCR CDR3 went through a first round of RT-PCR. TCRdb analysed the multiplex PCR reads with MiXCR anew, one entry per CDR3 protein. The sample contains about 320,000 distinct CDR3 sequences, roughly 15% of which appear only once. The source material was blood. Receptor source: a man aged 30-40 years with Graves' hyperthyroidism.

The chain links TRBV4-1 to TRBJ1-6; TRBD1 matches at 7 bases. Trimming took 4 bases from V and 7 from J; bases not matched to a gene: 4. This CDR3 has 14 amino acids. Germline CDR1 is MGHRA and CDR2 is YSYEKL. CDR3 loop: CASSLGTANSPLHF. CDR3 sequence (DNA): TGCGCCAGCAGCCTCGGGACAGCGAATTCACCCCTCCACTTT.

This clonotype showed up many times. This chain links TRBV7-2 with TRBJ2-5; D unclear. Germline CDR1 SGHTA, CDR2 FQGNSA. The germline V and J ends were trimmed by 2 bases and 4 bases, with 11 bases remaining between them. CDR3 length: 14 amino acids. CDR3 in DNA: TGTGCCAGCAGCTTATCATGGATCGGAGAGACCCAGTACTTC. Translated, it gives CASSLSWIGETQYF. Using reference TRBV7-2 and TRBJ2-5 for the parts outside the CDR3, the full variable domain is GAGVSQSPSNKVTEKGKDVELRCDPISGHTALYWYRQSLGQGLEFLIYFQGNSAPDKSGLPSDRFSAERTGGSVSTLTIQRTQQEDSAVYLCASSLSWIGETQYFGPGTRLLVL.

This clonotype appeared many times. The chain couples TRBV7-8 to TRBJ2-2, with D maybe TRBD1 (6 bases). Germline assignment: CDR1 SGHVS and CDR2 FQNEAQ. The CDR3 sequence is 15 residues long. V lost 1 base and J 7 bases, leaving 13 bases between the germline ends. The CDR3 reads CASSLVGARNGELFF. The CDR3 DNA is TGTGCCAGCAGCTTAGTGGGGGCGCGAAACGGGGAGCTGTTTTTT.

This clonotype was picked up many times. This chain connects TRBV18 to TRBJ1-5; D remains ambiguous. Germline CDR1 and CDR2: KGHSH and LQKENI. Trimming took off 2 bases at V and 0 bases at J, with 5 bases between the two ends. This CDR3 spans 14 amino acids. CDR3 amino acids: CASSPTDSNQPQHF. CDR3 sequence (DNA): TGTGCCAGCTCACCAACTGATAGCAATCAGCCCCAGCATTTT.

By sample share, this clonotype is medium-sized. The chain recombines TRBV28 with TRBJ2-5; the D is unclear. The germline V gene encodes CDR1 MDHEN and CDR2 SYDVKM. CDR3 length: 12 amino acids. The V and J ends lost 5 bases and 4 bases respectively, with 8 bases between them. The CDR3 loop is CASSPLGETQYF. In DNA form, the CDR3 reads TGTGCCAGCAGTCCCCTCGGAGAGACCCAGTACTTC.

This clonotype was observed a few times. CDR3 DNA sequence: TGTGCCAGCTCACCACAGCAGGGGACCAAAAACATTCAGTACTTC. Translating it yields CASSPQQGTKNIQYF. The genes are TRBV18 and TRBJ2-4, with D possibly TRBD1 on 6 matching bases. The CDR3 loop spans 15 amino acids. The V end was cut by 1 base, the J end by 2 bases, with 9 bases between. The germline V gene has CDR1 KGHSH and CDR2 LQKENI.

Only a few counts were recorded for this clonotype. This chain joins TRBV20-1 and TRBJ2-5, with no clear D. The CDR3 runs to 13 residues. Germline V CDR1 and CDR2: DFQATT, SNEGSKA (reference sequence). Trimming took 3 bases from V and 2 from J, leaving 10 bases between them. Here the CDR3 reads CSASRDLQETQYF. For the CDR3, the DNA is TGCAGTGCTAGTAGAGACCTACAAGAGACCCAGTACTTC.

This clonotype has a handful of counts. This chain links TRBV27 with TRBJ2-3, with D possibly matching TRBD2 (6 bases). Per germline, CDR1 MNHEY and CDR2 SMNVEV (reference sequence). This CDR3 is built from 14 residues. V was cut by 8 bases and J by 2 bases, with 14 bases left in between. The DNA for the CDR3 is TGTGCCAGCGGAATGGGGGGAGCCACAGATACGCAGTATTTT. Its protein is CASGMGGATDTQYF.

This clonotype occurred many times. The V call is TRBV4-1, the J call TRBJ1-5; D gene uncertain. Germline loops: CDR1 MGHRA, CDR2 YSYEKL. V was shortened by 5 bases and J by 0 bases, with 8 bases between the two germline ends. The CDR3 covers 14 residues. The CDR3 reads CASSSTFSNQPQHF. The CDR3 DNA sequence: TGCGCCAGCAGCAGTACCTTTAGCAATCAGCCCCAGCATTTT.

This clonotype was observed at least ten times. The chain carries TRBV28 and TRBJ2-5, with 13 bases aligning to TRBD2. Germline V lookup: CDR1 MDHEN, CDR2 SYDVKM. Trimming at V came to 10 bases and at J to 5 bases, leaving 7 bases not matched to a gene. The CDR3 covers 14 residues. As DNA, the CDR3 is TGTGCCACGCGCCGGACTAGCGGGAGTGAGACCCAGTACTTC. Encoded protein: CATRRTSGSETQYF.

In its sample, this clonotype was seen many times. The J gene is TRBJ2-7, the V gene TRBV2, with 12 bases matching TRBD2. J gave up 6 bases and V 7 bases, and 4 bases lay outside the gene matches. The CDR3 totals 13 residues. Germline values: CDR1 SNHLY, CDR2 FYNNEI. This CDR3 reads CASNLGLAGEQYF. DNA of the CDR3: TGTGCCAGCAATCTGGGACTAGCGGGCGAGCAGTACTTC.

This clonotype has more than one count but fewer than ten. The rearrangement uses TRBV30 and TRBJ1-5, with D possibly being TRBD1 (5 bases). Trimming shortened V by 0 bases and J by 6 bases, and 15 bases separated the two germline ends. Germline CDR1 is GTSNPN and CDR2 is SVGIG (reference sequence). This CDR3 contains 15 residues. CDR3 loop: CAWSVYGGLGQPQHF. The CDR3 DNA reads TGTGCCTGGAGTGTATATGGGGGGTTAGGTCAGCCCCAGCATTTT.

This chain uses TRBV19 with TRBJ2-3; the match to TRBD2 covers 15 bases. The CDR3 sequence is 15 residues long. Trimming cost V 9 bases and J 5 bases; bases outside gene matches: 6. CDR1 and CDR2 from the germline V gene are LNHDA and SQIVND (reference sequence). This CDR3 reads CARGLAGGPVDTQYF. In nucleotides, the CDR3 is TGTGCCAGAGGACTAGCGGGAGGGCCTGTAGATACGCAGTATTTT.

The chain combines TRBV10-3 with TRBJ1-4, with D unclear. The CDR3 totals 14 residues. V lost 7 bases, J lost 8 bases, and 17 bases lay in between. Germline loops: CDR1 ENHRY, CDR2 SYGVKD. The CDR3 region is CAIKPSLRAEKLFF. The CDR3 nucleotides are TGTGCCATCAAACCTTCACTGAGGGCCGAAAAACTGTTTTTT.

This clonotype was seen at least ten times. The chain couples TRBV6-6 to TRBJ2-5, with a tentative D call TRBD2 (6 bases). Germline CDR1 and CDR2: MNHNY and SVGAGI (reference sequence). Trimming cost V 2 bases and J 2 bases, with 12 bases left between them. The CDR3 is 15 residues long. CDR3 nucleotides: TGTGCCAGCAGTTACGTCGGGGGAGTTCAAGAGACCCAGTACTTC. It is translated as CASSYVGGVQETQYF.

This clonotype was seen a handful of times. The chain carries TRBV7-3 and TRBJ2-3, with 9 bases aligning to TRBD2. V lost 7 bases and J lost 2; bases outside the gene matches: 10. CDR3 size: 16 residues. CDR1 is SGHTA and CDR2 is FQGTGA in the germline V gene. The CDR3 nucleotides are TGTGCCAGCAACCCGGGACTAGCTTCGGTCACAGATACGCAGTATTTT. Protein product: CASNPGLASVTDTQYF.

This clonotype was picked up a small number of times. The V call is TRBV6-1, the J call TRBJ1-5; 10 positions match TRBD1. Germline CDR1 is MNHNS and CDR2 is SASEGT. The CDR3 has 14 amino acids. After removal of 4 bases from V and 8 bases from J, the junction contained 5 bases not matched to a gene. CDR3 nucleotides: TGTGCCAGCAGTGGGACAGGGGGAAGAGAGCCCCAGCATTTT. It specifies CASSGTGGREPQHF.

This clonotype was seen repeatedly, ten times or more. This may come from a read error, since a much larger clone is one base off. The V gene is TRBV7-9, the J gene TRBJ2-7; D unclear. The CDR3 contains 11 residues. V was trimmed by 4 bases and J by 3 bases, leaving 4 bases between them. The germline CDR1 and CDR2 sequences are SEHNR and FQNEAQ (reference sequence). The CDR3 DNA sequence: TGTGCCAGCAGCTCCTTCTACGAGCAGTACTTC. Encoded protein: CASSSFYEQYF.

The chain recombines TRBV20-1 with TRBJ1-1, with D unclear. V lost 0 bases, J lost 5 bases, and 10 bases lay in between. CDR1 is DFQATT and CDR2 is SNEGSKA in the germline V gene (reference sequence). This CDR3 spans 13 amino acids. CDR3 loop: CSARDRLLTEAFF. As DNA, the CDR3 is TGCAGTGCTAGAGACCGACTTTTGACTGAAGCTTTCTTT.

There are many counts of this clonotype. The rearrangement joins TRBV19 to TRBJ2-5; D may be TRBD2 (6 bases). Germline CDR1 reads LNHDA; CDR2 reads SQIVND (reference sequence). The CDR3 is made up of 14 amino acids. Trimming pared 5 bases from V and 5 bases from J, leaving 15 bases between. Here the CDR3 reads CASSASGTEETQYF. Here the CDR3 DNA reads TGTGCCAGTAGTGCCTCCGGGACTGAGGAGACCCAGTACTTC.